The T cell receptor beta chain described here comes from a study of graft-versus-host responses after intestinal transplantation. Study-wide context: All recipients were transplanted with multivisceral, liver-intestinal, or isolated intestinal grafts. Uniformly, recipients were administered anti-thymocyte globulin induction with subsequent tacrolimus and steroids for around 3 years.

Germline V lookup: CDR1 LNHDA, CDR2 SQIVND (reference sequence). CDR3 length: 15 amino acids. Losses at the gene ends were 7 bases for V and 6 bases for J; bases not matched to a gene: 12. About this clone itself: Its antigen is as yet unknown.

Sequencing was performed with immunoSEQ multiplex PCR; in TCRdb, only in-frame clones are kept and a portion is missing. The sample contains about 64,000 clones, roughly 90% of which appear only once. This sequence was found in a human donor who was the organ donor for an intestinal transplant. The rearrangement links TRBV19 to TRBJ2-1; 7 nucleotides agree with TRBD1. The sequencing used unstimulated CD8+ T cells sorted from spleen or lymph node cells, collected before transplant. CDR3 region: CASKGALAAINEQFF. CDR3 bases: TGTGCCAGTAAGGGGGCTCTAGCAGCCATCAATGAGCAGTTCTTC.